The entry below describes one TCR beta chain. This record comes from a study of control samples from healthy donors and cancer patients. TCRdb's table, derived via immunoSEQ multiplex PCR, lists solely in-frame clones and lacks some. The table includes 53,000 or so clones, about nine tenths detected once. The J segment lost 4 bases and the V segment lost 4 bases, leaving 11 bases of the junction unmatched. Germline V gives CDR1 SGHDN, CDR2 FVKESK. The CDR3 runs to 17 residues. Sequenced: PBMCs. This clonotype originated in a man aged 60 to 69 with head and neck cancer. The chain joins TRBV14 to TRBJ2-2; 8 bases are a match to TRBD1. CDR3 nucleotide sequence: TGTGCCAGCAGCCGAAACCTTGGGACAGGTAGCACCGGGGAGCTGTTTTTT. Its protein is CASSRNLGTGSTGELFF.